This TCR beta chain was found in a study of OX40 agonist ivuxolimab in advanced cancers. Repertoires were generated with immunoSEQ multiplex PCR, while TCRdb's copy carries only in-frame clones and drops some. The data hold under 50,000 clones, with approximately 86% observed a single time. Per germline, CDR1 SGDLS and CDR2 YYNGEE. V lost 3 bases to trimming and J lost 2 bases, with 4 bases between them. The CDR3 is 12 residues long. V usage is TRBV9 and J usage is TRBJ2-3, with no clear D. This TCR derives from an adult with an advanced solid tumor such as melanoma, head and neck, liver or kidney cancer. The input for sequencing was CD4+ or CD8+ T cells sorted from blood, taken in a trial of the OX40 agonist ivuxolimab. CDR3 DNA: TGTGCCAGCAGCGGGTCCACAGATACGCAGTATTTT. It codes for CASSGSTDTQYF.